This T cell receptor beta chain was profiled in a study of cytomegalovirus exposure and HLA in healthy donors. Study-level information: The roughly 100 million unique TCR beta sequences, from around 200 million T cells, were found by an earlier analysis. Whole-study results and caveats: Later analysis identified over 15,000 TCR beta sequences associated with HLA alleles, using a false discovery rate threshold of 0.05. A previous analysis found most TCR beta V segments productive roughly 90% or roughly 30% of the time.

Deletions cut 1 base from V and 1 base from J, with 15 bases between. Looked up from germline, CDR1 is MNHEY and CDR2 is SMNVEV (reference sequence). CDR3 length: 17 residues. Primers included in the PCR were 60 Vbeta and 13 Jbeta primers. Some clones are missing from TCRdb's copy, which holds only in-frame ones; the method was immunoSEQ multiplex PCR. The table has around 120,000 clones, 15% seen once. This clone has just a few counts. Its matching antigen is unknown. Material: PBMCs. The J gene is TRBJ2-3, the V gene TRBV27; D possibly corresponds to TRBD1 (6 bases). The sequence derives from a woman in her late teens or twenties in good health and CMV-seronegative. The CDR3 DNA is TGTGCCAGCAGTTTATATCAGGCAGGGGATGGCACAGATACGCAGTATTTT. Its translation is CASSLYQAGDGTDTQYF.